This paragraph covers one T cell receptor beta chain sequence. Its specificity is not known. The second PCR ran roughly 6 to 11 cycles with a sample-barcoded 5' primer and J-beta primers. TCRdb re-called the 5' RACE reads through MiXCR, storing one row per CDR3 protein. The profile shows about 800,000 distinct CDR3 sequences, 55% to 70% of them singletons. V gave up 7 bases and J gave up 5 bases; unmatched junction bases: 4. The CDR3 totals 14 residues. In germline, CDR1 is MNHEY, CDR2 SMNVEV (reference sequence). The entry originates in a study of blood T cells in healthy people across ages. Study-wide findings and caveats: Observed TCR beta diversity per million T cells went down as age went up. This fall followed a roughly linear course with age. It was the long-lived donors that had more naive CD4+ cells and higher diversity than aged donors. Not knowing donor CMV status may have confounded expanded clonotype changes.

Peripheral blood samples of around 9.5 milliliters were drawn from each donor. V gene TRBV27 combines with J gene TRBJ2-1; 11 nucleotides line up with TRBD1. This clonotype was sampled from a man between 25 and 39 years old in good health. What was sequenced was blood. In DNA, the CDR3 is TGTGCCAGCATAGGACAGGGGGCGAACAATGAGCAGTTCTTC. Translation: CASIGQGANNEQFF.